This is a list of T cell receptor beta chains from one sample in a study of T cells after yellow fever vaccination. TCRdb called the 5' RACE reads again in MiXCR, with one record for every CDR3 protein. Here the sample spans around 600,000 distinct CDR3 sequences, roughly an eighth being singletons. Sequences were derived from PBMCs, sampled on the day of the yellow fever booster vaccination. The receptors were sampled from a man aged 25 to 45 who received the YFV17D yellow fever vaccine. Each CDR3 is given with its conserved first and last residue. A D gene is named only where the DNA matches it firmly. Rows may omit the clone size; those that give it use once, few, many or a size class.

v_call,d_call,j_call,clone_size,cdr3_nt,cdr3_aa
TRBV9,.,TRBJ1-4,.,TGTGCCAGCCTCAACGGGGGGCAGGGGAATGAAAAACTGTTTTTT,CASLNGGQGNEKLFF
TRBV7-2,TRBD2,TRBJ2-2,many,TGTGCCAGCAGCCAGATAGCGGGAACGAACACCGGGGAGCTGTTTTTT,CASSQIAGTNTGELFF
TRBV7-9,.,TRBJ2-1,.,TGTGCCAGCAGCTTGACAATGATCCCCGAGCAGTTCTTC,CASSLTMIPEQFF
TRBV20-1,.,TRBJ1-5,few,TGCAGTGCTAGCCTCCAGGGCCAGCCCCAGCATTTT,CSASLQGQPQHF
TRBV29-1,.,TRBJ2-7,many,TGCAGCGTTGATGCGGGTATCTACGAGCAGTACTTC,CSVDAGIYEQYF
TRBV6-1,.,TRBJ2-1,few,TGTGCCAGCAGTGAAGGGCGTGGCGGGGCATCCTACAATGAGCAGTTCTTC,CASSEGRGGASYNEQFF
TRBV14,.,TRBJ2-7,few,TGTGCCAGCAGCCGGATCTCCATCTCCTACGAGCAGTACTTC,CASSRISISYEQYF
TRBV7-9,.,TRBJ2-7,.,TGTGCCAGCAGCTTAGCAGGAGAACTATCCTACGAGCAGTACTTC,CASSLAGELSYEQYF
TRBV7-8,.,TRBJ2-7,few,TGTGCCAGCAGTTCGGGGGCCAACTACGAGCAGTACTTC,CASSSGANYEQYF
TRBV7-2,TRBD2,TRBJ2-7,.,TGTGCCAGCAGCTTAAGTGTACTAGCGGGATTTTACGAGCAGTACTTC,CASSLSVLAGFYEQYF
TRBV30,.,TRBJ2-2,few,TGTGCCTGGAGTGTAATTAGCGTTCCGAACACCGGGGAGCTGTTTTTT,CAWSVISVPNTGELFF